The rows below give T cell receptor beta chains drawn from one sample of a study of cytomegalovirus exposure and HLA in healthy donors. Profiling relied on immunoSEQ multiplex PCR, and the TCRdb table lists in-frame clones only, not all of them. The sample includes 50,000 or so clones, about 73% of them seen just once. The material sequenced was PBMCs. These receptors were taken from a man younger than 35 in good health and CMV-seronegative. Both conserved end residues are part of each CDR3. The D gene is left open where the match is weak. Where a row states a size, it is once, few, many or the class of an expanded clone; other rows omit it.

size: few
J: TRBJ1-3
D: NA
V: TRBV4-1
DNA: TGCGCCAGCAGCCTTCAGTCTTTCTCTGGAAACACCATATATTTT
CDR3: CASSLQSFSGNTIYF

size: once
J: TRBJ1-2
D: NA
V: TRBV6-5
DNA: TGTGCCACACGACAGATGAATAACTATGGCTACACCTTC
CDR3: CATRQMNNYGYTF

size: NA
J: TRBJ1-1
D: NA
V: TRBV7-8
DNA: TGTGCCAGCAGCTTTACAGGTGCCAACACTGAAGCTTTCTTT
CDR3: CASSFTGANTEAFF

size: NA
J: TRBJ2-1
D: TRBD1
V: TRBV25-1
DNA: TGTGCCAGCAGCAGAACAACAGGGGGCGGGAATGAGCAGTTCTTC
CDR3: CASSRTTGGGNEQFF

size: NA
J: TRBJ1-1
D: NA
V: TRBV6-5
DNA: TGTGCCAGCAGTTATGGCACAGGGAACACTGAAGCTTTCTTT
CDR3: CASSYGTGNTEAFF

size: NA
J: TRBJ2-5
D: TRBD2
V: TRBV5-1
DNA: TGCGCCAGCAGCTTGGGACTAGCGGGAGTTTCAGAGACCCAGTACTTC
CDR3: CASSLGLAGVSETQYF

size: NA
J: TRBJ2-1
D: NA
V: TRBV6-6
DNA: TGTGCCAGCAGGAAAAGAGGGAATGAGCAGTTCTTC
CDR3: CASRKRGNEQFF

size: NA
J: TRBJ1-1
D: NA
V: TRBV5-1
DNA: TGCGCCAGCAGCTTGGAGGCGGGAGGAAGGCCTGAAGCTTTCTTT
CDR3: CASSLEAGGRPEAFF

size: few
J: TRBJ1-4
D: NA
V: TRBV4-2
DNA: TGTGCCAGCAGCCAAGACAGTTTATCACCGGGACTCAATGAAAAACTGTTTTTT
CDR3: CASSQDSLSPGLNEKLFF

size: NA
J: TRBJ2-7
D: NA
V: TRBV25-1
DNA: TGTGCCAGCAGCTCCCCGGCGCCCAGGGTCGAGCAGTACTTC
CDR3: CASSSPAPRVEQYF

size: NA
J: TRBJ2-1
D: NA
V: TRBV5-4
DNA: TGTGCCAGCAGCTCCTCTAGTGCCTGGGATGAGCAGTTCTTC
CDR3: CASSSSSAWDEQFF

size: NA
J: TRBJ2-2
D: TRBD2
V: TRBV4-1
DNA: TGCGCCAGCAGCCATGGACTAGCGGGATTGTCCGGGGAGCTGTTTTTT
CDR3: CASSHGLAGLSGELFF

size: NA
J: TRBJ2-7
D: NA
V: TRBV7-2
DNA: TGTGCCAGCAGCTTAGCGCGGGGGCAATCCTACGAGCAGTACTTC
CDR3: CASSLARGQSYEQYF